The present T cell receptor (beta chain) was sequenced within a study of control samples from healthy donors and cancer patients. TCRdb's table, derived via immunoSEQ multiplex PCR, lists solely in-frame clones and lacks some. In the table there are over 100,000 clones, over 75% of which are singletons. This CDR3 is 14 amino acids long. From germline, CDR1 is SGHRS and CDR2 YFSETQ. The V gene lost 0 bases and the J gene lost 11 bases, with 17 bases spanning the gap. Sequenced input: blood. The clonotype originates from a middle-aged man in good health. V and J are TRBV5-1 and TRBJ1-1, with a tentative D call TRBD1 (5 bases). CDR3 sequence reads: CASSLGSQGPAAFF. The CDR3 DNA reads TGCGCCAGCAGCTTGGGGTCGCAGGGCCCGGCGGCTTTCTTT.